The 24 T cell receptor beta chains presented below share a single source sample, sequenced in a study of T cell changes during pregnancy in multiple sclerosis (dated by TCRdb to about 2019). The method was the immunoSEQ multiplex PCR assay. TCRdb took this table from immuneACCESS and kept in-frame rearrangements with V and J called. Such tables lack part of the clones; where checked against another copy, unresolved V genes explain under half of the gap, and the rest is unexplained. Across this sample there are 50,000 or so clones, with around 92% seen only once. The top ten clonotypes cover just over 0.55% of the sample. Sequenced material: CD4+ T cells from peripheral blood mononuclear cells, taken after pregnancy. The receptors derive from a female donor with multiple sclerosis, enrolled in a pregnancy study.

The CDR3 DNA is TGTGCCAGCAGCTTGGGGGCCGACAGTTCTGAAGCTTTCTTT. Protein: CASSLGADSSEAFF. V and J are TRBV5-5 and TRBJ1-1; perhaps TRBD1 as D (5 bases). This CDR3 has 14 amino acids. CDR1 and CDR2 from the germline V gene are SGHKS and YYEKEE (reference sequence). Trimming removed 0 bases at V and 6 bases at J, with 12 bases between.

This clone was observed a handful of times. The rearrangement joins TRBV9 to TRBJ2-2; TRBD1 agrees at 8 bases. With 4 bases clipped from V and 6 bases from J, the junction kept 11 bases outside the gene matches. CDR3 size: 16 residues. The V gene's germline CDR1 is SGDLS and CDR2 YYNGEE. CDR3 nucleotide sequence: TGTGCCAGCAGCCAGACAGGGGCCCCAGGTGCCGGGGAGCTGTTTTTT. It is translated as CASSQTGAPGAGELFF.

The CDR3 loop reads CAWSQGMGTEAFF. CDR3 coding DNA: TGTGCCTGGTCTCAGGGCATGGGCACTGAAGCTTTCTTT. The chain links TRBV30 to TRBJ1-1; the D gene is possibly TRBD1 (5 bases). Germline V lookup: CDR1 GTSNPN, CDR2 SVGIG (reference sequence). Trimming removed 5 bases from V and 4 bases from J, with 14 bases in between. The CDR3 runs to 13 residues.

The CDR3 spells CASRRDSGRTDTQYF. In DNA form, the CDR3 reads TGTGCCAGCAGGCGAGATTCGGGTAGAACAGATACGCAGTATTTT. The genes are TRBV6-4 and TRBJ2-3; no reliable D call. The CDR3 is made up of 15 amino acids. Trimming shortened V by 6 bases and J by 3 bases, and 16 bases separated the two germline ends. CDR1 and CDR2 from the germline V gene are MRHNA and SNTAGT.

The chain combines TRBV28 with TRBJ1-2, with 8 bases aligning to TRBD1. V gave up 4 bases and J gave up 4 bases; unmatched junction bases: 2. Germline V gene data show CDR1 as MDHEN and CDR2 as SYDVKM. CDR3 length: 13 amino acids. The CDR3 loop is CASSSQGAYGYTF. CDR3 DNA sequence: TGTGCCAGCAGTTCCCAGGGGGCCTATGGCTACACCTTC.

Worth noting for this clone: One end of the junction varies from germline; a read error may be responsible. J is TRBJ2-5 and V is TRBV7-7, with 8 bases that match TRBD2. Germline V gene data show CDR1 as SSHAT and CDR2 as FNYEAQ (reference sequence). The CDR3 is made up of 14 amino acids. CDR3 nucleotides: TGTGCTAGCAGCTCGCTAGCGGGTAAAGAGACCCAGTACTTC. It codes for CASSSLAGKETQYF. Looking up the rest from reference TRBV7-7 and TRBJ2-5 gives the full variable domain: GAGVSQSPRYKVTKRGQDVTLRCDPISSHATLYWYQQALGQGPEFLTYFNYEAQPDKSGLPSDRFSAERPEGSISTLTIQRTEQRDSAMYRCASSSLAGKETQYFGPGTRLLVL.

V is TRBV2 and J is TRBJ2-1, with TRBD2 as a possible D gene (7 bases). The germline gives CDR1 SNHLY, CDR2 FYNNEI. The CDR3 extends over 14 amino acids. V shed 6 bases and J shed 8 bases, with 17 bases lying between them. The CDR3 DNA sequence: TGTGCCAGCAGGGGAGTGGGGAGGGGGGATGAGCAGTTCTTC. This sequence encodes CASRGVGRGDEQFF.

The rearrangement links TRBV19 to TRBJ2-1, with 9 bases fitting TRBD2. CDR3 length: 16 residues. Per germline, CDR1 LNHDA and CDR2 SQIVND (reference sequence). V was pared by 10 bases and J by 4 bases, with 14 bases of the junction left unmatched. The CDR3 DNA sequence: TGTGCCACCTCCGCGAGGCTAGCGGGAACTTACAATGAGCAGTTCTTC. Translated: CATSARLAGTYNEQFF.

The rearrangement joins TRBV6-6 to TRBJ1-5, with D unclear. The CDR3 contains 13 residues. Deletions cut 7 bases from V and 4 bases from J, with 11 bases between. CDR1 MNHNY and CDR2 SVGAGI come from the germline V gene (reference sequence). The CDR3 bases are TGTGCCAGCAACTACCGGGAAAATCAGCCCCAGCATTTT. It encodes CASNYRENQPQHF.

This clone has only one observation. One end of the junction varies from germline; a read error may be responsible. V gene TRBV4-1 combines with J gene TRBJ2-7, with 12 bases matching TRBD2. CDR1 is MGHRA and CDR2 is YSYEKL in the germline V gene. The CDR3 sequence is 12 residues long. As DNA, the CDR3 is TGCGCCAGCAGCCAACCAGGACTAGCGGGGATCTTC. This sequence encodes CASSQPGLAGIF.

The rearrangement joins TRBV21-1 to TRBJ1-5. TRBV21-1 is a recognized pseudogene. The CDR3 consists of 17 residues. The CDR3 DNA reads as TGTGCCAGCAGCAAAGCGCTGGCAGCGTACCCAAATCAGCCCCAGCATTTT. Protein: CASSKALAAYPNQPQHF.

The chain carries TRBV2 and TRBJ2-1, with 10 bases identical to TRBD1. Germline V gene sequence: CDR1 SNHLY, CDR2 FYNNEI. V shed 6 bases and J 3 bases; nucleotides not matched to a gene: 5. This CDR3 has 15 amino acids. The chain's CDR3 is CASRARTGGYNEQFF. The DNA of the CDR3 is TGTGCCAGCAGGGCAAGGACAGGGGGCTACAATGAGCAGTTCTTC.

The rearrangement links TRBV27 to TRBJ1-1, with no clear D. Germline V gene sequence: CDR1 MNHEY, CDR2 SMNVEV (reference sequence). This CDR3 has 13 amino acids. V was clipped by 3 bases and J by 3 bases, with 8 bases between them. The CDR3: CASSFLGDTEAFF. CDR3 sequence (DNA): TGTGCCAGCAGTTTCTTGGGCGACACTGAAGCTTTCTTT.

The V and J genes are TRBV19 and TRBJ2-5, with TRBD2 identical over 8 bases. Germline V gene lookup returns CDR1 LNHDA and CDR2 SQIVND (reference sequence). The CDR3 contains 14 residues. The ends lost 2 bases at V and 7 bases at J; junction bases unmatched: 6. CDR3 sequence reads: CASSIPGRDSTQYF. The CDR3 bases are TGTGCCAGTAGTATACCCGGGAGGGATTCGACCCAGTACTTC.

This clone came up once. The V and J genes are TRBV7-9 and TRBJ2-5, with 10 bases lining up with TRBD1. Germline CDR1 and CDR2: SEHNR and FQNEAQ (reference sequence). V lost 3 bases and J lost 1; bases outside the gene matches: 5. This CDR3 comprises 16 residues. DNA of the CDR3: TGTGCCAGCAGCTTCAGGACAGGGGGGAGCCAAGAGACCCAGTACTTC. This gives the protein CASSFRTGGSQETQYF. Full variable domain (remainder filled in from reference TRBV7-9 and TRBJ2-5): DTGVSQNPRHKITKRGQNVTFRCDPISEHNRLYWYRQTLGQGPEFLTYFQNEAQLEKSRLLSDRFSAERPKGSFSTLEIQRTEQGDSAMYLCASSFRTGGSQETQYFGPGTRLLVL.

This sequence joins TRBV15 and TRBJ2-1, with a tentative D call TRBD1 (5 bases). There are 15 residues in the CDR3. Germline loops: CDR1 LNHNV, CDR2 YYDKDF (reference sequence). V lost 0 bases and J lost 6, with 12 bases in between. The CDR3 is CATSRDLAGINEQFF. The CDR3 region has the DNA TGTGCCACCAGCAGAGATTTGGCAGGGATCAATGAGCAGTTCTTC.

The chain couples TRBV4-3 to TRBJ2-2, with 10 bases fitting TRBD2. V gave up 0 bases and J gave up 4 bases; unmatched junction bases: 8. The CDR3 runs 18 residues. The germline V gene has CDR1 LGHNA and CDR2 YSLEER. CDR3: CASSQEERLAGFTGELFF. CDR3 nucleotides: TGCGCCAGCAGCCAAGAAGAGAGACTAGCGGGTTTCACCGGGGAGCTGTTTTTT.

The gene calls are TRBV5-1 and TRBJ2-5, with a weak D call TRBD1 (8 bases). V was pared by 4 bases and J by 6 bases, with 28 bases between. Germline lookup yields CDR1 SGHRS and CDR2 YFSETQ. This CDR3 region has 18 residues. The CDR3: CASSRHDRGSGAAKTQYF. Written as DNA, the CDR3 is TGCGCCAGCAGCCGACACGACAGGGGAAGCGGGGCGGCCAAGACCCAGTACTTC. Drawing the rest from reference TRBV5-1 and TRBJ2-5, the complete variable domain is KAGVTQTPRYLIKTRGQQVTLSCSPISGHRSVSWYQQTPGQGLQFLFEYFSETQRNKGNFPGRFSGRQFSNSRSEMNVSTLELGDSALYLCASSRHDRGSGAAKTQYFGPGTRLLVL.

In DNA form, the CDR3 reads TGCAGCGTTGCGGGAGCCATGGGTTCCGAGCAGTACTTC. Protein sequence: CSVAGAMGSEQYF. The rearrangement uses TRBV29-1 and TRBJ2-7, with TRBD2 as a possible D gene (6 bases). Trimming pared 4 bases from V and 6 bases from J, leaving 16 bases between. The CDR3 is 13 residues long. The germline CDR1 and CDR2 sequences are SQVTM and ANQGSEA.

This clone was seen a single time. The genes are TRBV7-2 and TRBJ1-2, with D tentatively TRBD1 (5 bases). Germline assignment: CDR1 SGHTA and CDR2 FQGNSA. This CDR3 comprises 15 residues. Trimming pared 5 bases from V and 6 bases from J, leaving 19 bases between. The CDR3 sequence: CASSRPGGGGNGYTF. The CDR3 nucleotides are TGTGCCAGCAGCCGTCCTGGGGGGGGAGGCAATGGCTACACCTTC.

The CDR3, as DNA: TGTGCCAGCAGCCCTCTACTCTCAGGGGCGACCGGGGAGCTGTTTTTT. The encoded protein is CASSPLLSGATGELFF. The rearrangement links TRBV9 to TRBJ2-2, with D possibly being TRBD1 (6 bases). The germline V gene has CDR1 SGDLS and CDR2 YYNGEE. This CDR3 is 16 amino acids long. Trimming took 4 bases from V and 5 from J, leaving 18 bases between them.

This chain uses TRBV5-1 with TRBJ1-2; 11 positions match TRBD1. Germline loops: CDR1 SGHRS, CDR2 YFSETQ. The CDR3 length is 14 residues. The V segment lost 0 bases and the J segment 9 bases; nucleotides outside the gene matches: 4. The CDR3 DNA reads as TGCGCCAGCAGCTTGGGGACAGGGGGCGCAAGCTACACCTTC. As protein: CASSLGTGGASYTF.

The genes are TRBV15 and TRBJ2-2; TRBD2 is a possible D gene (7 bases). This CDR3 region has 17 residues. Germline CDR1 and CDR2: LNHNV and YYDKDF (reference sequence). The V end was cut by 4 bases, the J end by 6 bases, with 21 bases between. The CDR3 here is CATSKGGWEGLAGELFF. As DNA, the CDR3 is TGTGCCACCAGCAAGGGGGGGTGGGAGGGCCTCGCCGGGGAGCTGTTTTTT.

This clone appeared a single time. J is TRBJ1-4 and V is TRBV19; TRBD1 is a possible D gene (5 bases). V lost 6 bases to trimming and J lost 5 bases, with 16 bases between them. CDR3 length: 15 amino acids. Germline V CDR1 and CDR2: LNHDA, SQIVND (reference sequence). CDR3 coding DNA: TGTGCCAGTAGCCCAGAAGGGGCAGCGAATGAAAAACTGTTTTTT. Translated, it gives CASSPEGAANEKLFF.